The 7 T cell receptor beta chains listed next were all sequenced from one sample in a study of CD8+ T cells in alopecia areata. RNA was isolated and reverse transcribed to cDNA, the sequencing template. TCRdb's copy holds only in-frame clones and misses some; the assay was immunoSEQ multiplex PCR. The sample contains 98,000 or so clones, 55% to 75% of which appear only once. The sample taken for sequencing was CD8+ T cells sorted from blood. These receptors all come from a human donor in good health.

V usage is TRBV7-6 and J usage is TRBJ2-7; D remains unclear. V lost 1 base, J lost 7 bases, and 17 bases lay in between. Germline V gene sequence: CDR1 SGHVS, CDR2 FNYEAQ. The length of the CDR3 is 15 residues. DNA of the CDR3: TGTGCCAGCAGCTTAGAATATGGCGGCTCTACGGAGCAGTACTTC. It encodes CASSLEYGGSTEQYF.

Only a few counts were recorded for this clone. The genes are TRBV2 and TRBJ2-7, with 8 bases that match TRBD2. From germline, CDR1 is SNHLY and CDR2 FYNNEI. J gave up 3 bases and V 7 bases, and 5 bases lay outside the gene matches. This CDR3 has 13 amino acids. This CDR3 is CASKAGDYYEQYF. The CDR3 DNA sequence: TGTGCCAGCAAAGCGGGGGACTACTACGAGCAGTACTTC. The full variable domain, rest sourced from reference TRBV2 and TRBJ2-7, is EPEVTQTPSHQVTQMGQEVILRCVPISNHLYFYWYRQILGQKVEFLVSFYNNEISEKSEIFDDQFSVERPDGSNFTLKIRSTKLEDSAMYFCASKAGDYYEQYFGPGTRLTVT.

The chain links TRBV18 to TRBJ1-2; no firm D call. The germline V gene has CDR1 KGHSH and CDR2 LQKENI. The CDR3 spans 15 residues. V gave up 0 bases and J gave up 7 bases, with 15 bases separating them. The CDR3 reads CASSPPGGRDGGYTF. DNA for the CDR3: TGTGCCAGCTCACCACCGGGAGGCAGAGACGGTGGCTACACCTTC.

This chain connects TRBV7-2 to TRBJ2-5; D gene ambiguous. CDR3 length: 14 residues. The V and J ends lost 5 bases and 4 bases respectively, with 14 bases between them. Germline lookup yields CDR1 SGHTA and CDR2 FQGNSA. This chain's CDR3 is CASSPLRILETQYF. The DNA of the CDR3 is TGTGCCAGCAGCCCGCTTAGGATCCTAGAGACCCAGTACTTC.

This clone was recorded once. The genes are TRBV13 and TRBJ1-1; D may be TRBD1 (5 bases). The CDR3 is made up of 16 amino acids. Trimming removed 0 bases from V and 2 bases from J, with 13 bases in between. Germline loops: CDR1 PRHDT, CDR2 FYEKMQ (reference sequence). The CDR3 nucleotides are TGTGCCAGCAGCTTAGGCCATTGGGGGGATAACACTGAAGCTTTCTTT. Translation gives CASSLGHWGDNTEAFF.

CDR3 sequence: CSVDLAGQSSYNEQFF. As DNA, the CDR3 is TGCAGCGTGGATTTAGCGGGCCAGAGCTCCTACAATGAGCAGTTCTTC. J is TRBJ2-1 and V is TRBV29-1; 7 bases agree with TRBD2. The germline CDR1 and CDR2 sequences are SQVTM and ANQGSEA. Germline trimming cut 6 bases from V and 0 bases from J; bases unmatched to any gene: 11. The CDR3 totals 16 residues.

The chain couples TRBV25-1 to TRBJ2-7; 7 bases line up with TRBD2. This CDR3 spans 12 amino acids. Losses at the gene ends were 4 bases for V and 4 bases for J; bases not matched to a gene: 1. The germline gives CDR1 MGHDK, CDR2 SYGVNS. In nucleotides, the CDR3 is TGTGCCAGCAGTGGCGGGGGTTACGAGCAGTACTTC. It specifies CASSGGGYEQYF.